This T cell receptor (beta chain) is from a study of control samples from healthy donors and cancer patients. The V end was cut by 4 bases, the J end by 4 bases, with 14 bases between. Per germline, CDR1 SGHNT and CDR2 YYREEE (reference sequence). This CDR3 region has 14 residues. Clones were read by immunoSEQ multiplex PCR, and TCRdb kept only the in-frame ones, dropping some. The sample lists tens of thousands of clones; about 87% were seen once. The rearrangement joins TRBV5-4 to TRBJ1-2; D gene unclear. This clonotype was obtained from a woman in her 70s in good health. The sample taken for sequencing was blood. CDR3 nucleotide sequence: TGTGCCAGCAGCCCGGAAGTGGAGCTCTATGGCTACACCTTC. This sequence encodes CASSPEVELYGYTF.